This TCR beta chain is from a study of shared clonotypes between healthy human individuals. Whole-study results and caveats: Owing to a small donor count, the genetic and exposure-history diversity represented was limited.

V gave up 5 bases and J gave up 10 bases; unmatched junction bases: 7. Germline loops: CDR1 MDHEN, CDR2 SYDVKM. This CDR3 spans 14 amino acids. It was CD45RO-negative cells, positively selected for CCR7, that made up naive CD8 cells, with terminally differentiated effector memory CD45RA+ cells excluded. Profiling relied on immunoSEQ multiplex PCR, and the TCRdb table lists in-frame clones only, not all of them. This sample yields millions of clones, of which approximately 94% are seen a single time; roughly 1.1% belongs to the top ten. Turning to this clone: Its antigen is unidentified.

The chain joins TRBV28 to TRBJ1-6; 8 bases align to TRBD1. This clonotype was sampled from a man aged 18 to 29 in good health. The sequenced material came from naive CD8+ T cells sorted from blood. CDR3 protein: CASSVAGQGSPLHF. CDR3 DNA sequence: TGTGCCAGCAGTGTAGCAGGACAGGGCTCACCCCTCCACTTT.